This TCR beta chain was obtained from a study of cytomegalovirus exposure and HLA in healthy donors. Points from the study as a whole: A likely sequencing artifact accounted for one observed cluster of highly shared sequence variants. Rarity marked most TCR sequences, yet some public TCRs occurred in many donors. TCR beta chains associated with HLA were, in a later analysis, more clonally expanded than equally common others. TCR association rates varied by HLA locus in a later analysis, with DRB1 highest and HLA-C lowest.

Remarks on this clone: Its antigen is not identified.

Germline CDR1 KGHSH, CDR2 LQKENI. The CDR3 has 20 residues. The ends lost 5 bases at V and 2 bases at J; junction bases unmatched: 16. Amplification used 60 Vbeta primers and 13 Jbeta primers. The repertoire was sequenced with immunoSEQ multiplex PCR; TCRdb's copy has only in-frame clones and lacks some. The table records fewer than 140,000 clones, more than 65% of them present only once. The J gene is TRBJ2-3, the V gene TRBV18; 13 nucleotides agree with TRBD2. The sequencing sample was made of PBMCs. This TCR was sampled from a woman aged 45-65 years in good health and CMV-seropositive. In DNA form, the CDR3 reads TGTGCCAGCTCATCGTCTCAGGGACTAGCGGGGAGTGCGATCACAGATACGCAGTATTTT. Protein product: CASSSSQGLAGSAITDTQYF.